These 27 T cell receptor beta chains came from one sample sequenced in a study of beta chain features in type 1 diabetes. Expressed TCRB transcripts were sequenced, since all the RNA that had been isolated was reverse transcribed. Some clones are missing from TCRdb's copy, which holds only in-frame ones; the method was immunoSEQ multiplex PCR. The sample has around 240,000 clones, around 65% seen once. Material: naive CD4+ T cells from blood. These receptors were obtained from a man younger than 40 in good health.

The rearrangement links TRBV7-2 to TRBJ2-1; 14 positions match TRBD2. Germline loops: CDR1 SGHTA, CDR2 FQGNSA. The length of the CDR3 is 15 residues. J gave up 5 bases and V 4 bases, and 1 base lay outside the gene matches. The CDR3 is CASSWTSGGNNEQFF. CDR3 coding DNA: TGTGCCAGCAGCTGGACTAGCGGGGGGAACAATGAGCAGTTCTTC. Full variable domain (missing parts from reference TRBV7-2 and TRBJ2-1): GAGVSQSPSNKVTEKGKDVELRCDPISGHTALYWYRQSLGQGLEFLIYFQGNSAPDKSGLPSDRFSAERTGGSVSTLTIQRTQQEDSAVYLCASSWTSGGNNEQFFGPGTRLTVL.

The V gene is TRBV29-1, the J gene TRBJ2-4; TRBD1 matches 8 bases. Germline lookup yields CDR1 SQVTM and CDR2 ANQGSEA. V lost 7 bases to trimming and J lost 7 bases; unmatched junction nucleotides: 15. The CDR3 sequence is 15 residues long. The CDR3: CSAATMDRDLNIQYF. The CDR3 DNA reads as TGCAGCGCGGCTACAATGGACAGGGATTTGAACATTCAGTACTTC.

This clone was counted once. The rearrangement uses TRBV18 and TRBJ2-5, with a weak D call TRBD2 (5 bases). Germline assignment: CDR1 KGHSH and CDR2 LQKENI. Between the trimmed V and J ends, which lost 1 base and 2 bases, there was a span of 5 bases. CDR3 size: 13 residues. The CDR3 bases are TGTGCCAGCTCACCACGGGAGCAAGAGACCCAGTACTTC. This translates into CASSPREQETQYF.

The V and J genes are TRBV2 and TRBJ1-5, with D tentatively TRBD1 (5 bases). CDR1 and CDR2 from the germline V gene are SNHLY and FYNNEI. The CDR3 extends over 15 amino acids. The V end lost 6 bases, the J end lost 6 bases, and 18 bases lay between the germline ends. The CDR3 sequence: CASSDWGHGGQPQHF. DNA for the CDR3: TGTGCCAGCAGCGACTGGGGCCACGGCGGTCAGCCCCAGCATTTT.

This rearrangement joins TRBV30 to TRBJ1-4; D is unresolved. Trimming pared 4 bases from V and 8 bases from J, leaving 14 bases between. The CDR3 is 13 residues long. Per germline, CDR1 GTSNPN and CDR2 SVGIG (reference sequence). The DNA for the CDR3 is TGTGCCTGGATGGGGAAGTCTAGGGAAAAACTGTTTTTT. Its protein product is CAWMGKSREKLFF.

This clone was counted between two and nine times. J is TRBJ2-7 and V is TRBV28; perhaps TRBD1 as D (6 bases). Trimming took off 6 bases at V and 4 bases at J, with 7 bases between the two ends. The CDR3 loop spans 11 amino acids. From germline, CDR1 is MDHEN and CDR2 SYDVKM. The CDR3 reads CASSRGYEQYF. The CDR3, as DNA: TGTGCCAGCAGCAGGGGTTACGAGCAGTACTTC.

CDR3 DNA sequence: TGTGCCAGCAGCTTGTTCAGGGATAACTACGAGCAGTACTTC. Its protein is CASSLFRDNYEQYF. The rearrangement joins TRBV5-4 to TRBJ2-7; tentatively, D is TRBD1 (5 bases). Trimming left V 1 base short and J 3 bases short, with 11 bases between. Germline CDR1 is SGHNT and CDR2 is YYREEE (reference sequence). The CDR3 spans 14 residues. The full variable domain, rest sourced from reference TRBV5-4 and TRBJ2-7, is ETGVTQSPTHLIKTRGQQVTLRCSSQSGHNTVSWYQQALGQGPQFIFQYYREEENGRGNFPPRFSGLQFPNYSSELNVNALELDDSALYLCASSLFRDNYEQYFGPGTRLTVT.

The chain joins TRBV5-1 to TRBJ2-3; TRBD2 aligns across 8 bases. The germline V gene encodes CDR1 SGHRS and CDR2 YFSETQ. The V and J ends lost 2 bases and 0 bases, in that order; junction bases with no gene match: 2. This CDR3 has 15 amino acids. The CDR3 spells CASSFSGVSTDTQYF. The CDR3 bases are TGCGCCAGCAGCTTTAGCGGGGTTAGCACAGATACGCAGTATTTT.

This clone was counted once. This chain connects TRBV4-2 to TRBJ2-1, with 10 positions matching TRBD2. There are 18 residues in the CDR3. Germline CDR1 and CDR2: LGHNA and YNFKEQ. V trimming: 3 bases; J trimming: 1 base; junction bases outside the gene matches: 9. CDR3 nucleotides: TGTGCCAGCAGCCAGGGGCTAGCGGGAGTGGGTTCCTACAATGAGCAGTTCTTC. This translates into CASSQGLAGVGSYNEQFF.

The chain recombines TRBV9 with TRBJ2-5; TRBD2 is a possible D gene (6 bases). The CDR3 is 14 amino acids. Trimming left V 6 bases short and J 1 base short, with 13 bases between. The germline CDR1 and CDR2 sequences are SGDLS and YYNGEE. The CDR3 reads CASKPGLIQETQYF. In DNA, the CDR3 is TGTGCCAGCAAACCGGGACTGATCCAAGAGACCCAGTACTTC.

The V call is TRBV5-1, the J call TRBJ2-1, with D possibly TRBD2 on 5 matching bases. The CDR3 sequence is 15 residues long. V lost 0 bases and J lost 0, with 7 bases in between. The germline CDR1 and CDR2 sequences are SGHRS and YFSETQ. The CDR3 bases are TGCGCCAGCAGCTTGGAGGCGGGCTCCTACAATGAGCAGTTCTTC. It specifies CASSLEAGSYNEQFF.

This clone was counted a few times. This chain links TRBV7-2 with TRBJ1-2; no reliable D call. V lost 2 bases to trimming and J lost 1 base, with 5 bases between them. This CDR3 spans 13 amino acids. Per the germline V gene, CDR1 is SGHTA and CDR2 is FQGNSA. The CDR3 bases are TGTGCCAGCAGCTTACTTTATAACTATGGCTACACCTTC. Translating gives CASSLLYNYGYTF.

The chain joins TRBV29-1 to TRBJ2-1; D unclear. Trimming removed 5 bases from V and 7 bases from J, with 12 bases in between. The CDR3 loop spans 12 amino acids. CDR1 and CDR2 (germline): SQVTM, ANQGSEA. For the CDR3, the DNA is TGCAGCGTTAGACCTGGACCGAATGAGCAGTTCTTC. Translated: CSVRPGPNEQFF.

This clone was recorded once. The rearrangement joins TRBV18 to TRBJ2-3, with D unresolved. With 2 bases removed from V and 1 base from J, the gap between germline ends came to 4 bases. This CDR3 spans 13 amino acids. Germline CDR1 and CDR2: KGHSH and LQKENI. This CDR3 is CASSPGRTDTQYF. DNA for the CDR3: TGTGCCAGCTCACCAGGTCGCACAGATACGCAGTATTTT.

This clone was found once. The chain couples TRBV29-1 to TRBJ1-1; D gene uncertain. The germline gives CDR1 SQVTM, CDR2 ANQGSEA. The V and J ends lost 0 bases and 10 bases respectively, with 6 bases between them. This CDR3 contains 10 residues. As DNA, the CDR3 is TGCAGCGTTGAAGACACAGTAGCTTTCTTT. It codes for CSVEDTVAFF.

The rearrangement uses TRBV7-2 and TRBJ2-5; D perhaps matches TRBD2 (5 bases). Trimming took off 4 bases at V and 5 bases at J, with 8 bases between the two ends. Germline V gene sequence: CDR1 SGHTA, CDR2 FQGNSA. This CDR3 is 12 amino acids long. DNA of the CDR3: TGTGCCAGCAGCTCGTTAGCGGAGACCCAGTACTTC. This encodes CASSSLAETQYF. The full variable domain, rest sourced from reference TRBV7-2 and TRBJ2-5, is GAGVSQSPSNKVTEKGKDVELRCDPISGHTALYWYRQSLGQGLEFLIYFQGNSAPDKSGLPSDRFSAERTGGSVSTLTIQRTQQEDSAVYLCASSSLAETQYFGPGTRLLVL.

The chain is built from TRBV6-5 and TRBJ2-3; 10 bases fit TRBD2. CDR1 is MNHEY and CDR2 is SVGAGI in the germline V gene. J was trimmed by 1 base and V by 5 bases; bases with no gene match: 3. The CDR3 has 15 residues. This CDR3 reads CASSRGTSGTDTQYF. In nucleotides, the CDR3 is TGTGCCAGCAGTCGTGGGACTAGCGGCACAGATACGCAGTATTTT.

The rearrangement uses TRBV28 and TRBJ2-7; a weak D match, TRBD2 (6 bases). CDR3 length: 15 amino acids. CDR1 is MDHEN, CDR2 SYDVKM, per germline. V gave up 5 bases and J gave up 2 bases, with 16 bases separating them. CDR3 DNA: TGTGCCAGCAGTCTGGCGGGACTTCCAGCCTACGAGCAGTACTTC. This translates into CASSLAGLPAYEQYF.

CDR3 amino acids: CATGTTNTEAFF. The CDR3 nucleotides read TGTGCCACTGGCACGACTAACACTGAAGCTTTCTTT. V gene TRBV10-3 combines with J gene TRBJ1-1; D remains unclear. This CDR3 has 12 amino acids. V lost 10 bases, J lost 2 bases, and 11 bases lay in between. Germline V lookup: CDR1 ENHRY, CDR2 SYGVKD.

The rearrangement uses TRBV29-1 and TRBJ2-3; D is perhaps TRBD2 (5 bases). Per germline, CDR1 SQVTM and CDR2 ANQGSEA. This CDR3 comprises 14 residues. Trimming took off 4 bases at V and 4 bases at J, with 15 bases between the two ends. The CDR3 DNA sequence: TGCAGCGTTGGAGGGTCCGCAGGCCCAGATACGCAGTATTTT. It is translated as CSVGGSAGPDTQYF.

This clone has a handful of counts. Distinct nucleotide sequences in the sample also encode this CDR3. The CDR3 nucleotides are TGTGCCAGCAGCGTAGCAGCTAGCGGCTACAATGAGCAGTTCTTC. Amino acid sequence: CASSVAASGYNEQFF. The genes are TRBV9 and TRBJ2-1, with 7 bases aligning to TRBD2. Unmatched junction bases numbered 3, after V lost 0 bases and J lost 3 bases. Looked up from germline, CDR1 is SGDLS and CDR2 is YYNGEE. This CDR3 is built from 15 residues.

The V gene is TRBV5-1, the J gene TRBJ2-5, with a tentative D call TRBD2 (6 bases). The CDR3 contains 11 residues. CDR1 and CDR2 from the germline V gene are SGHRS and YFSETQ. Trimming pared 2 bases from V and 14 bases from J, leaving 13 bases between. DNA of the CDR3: TGCGCCAGCAGCTTCCCGGGACTTCCCTACTTC. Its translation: CASSFPGLPYF.

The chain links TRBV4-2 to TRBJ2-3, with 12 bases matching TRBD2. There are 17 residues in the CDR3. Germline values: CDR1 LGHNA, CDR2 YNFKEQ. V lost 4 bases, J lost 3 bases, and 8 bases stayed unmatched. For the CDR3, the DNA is TGTGCCAGCAGCCGACCCCCTAGCGGGGGGGCGACAGATACGCAGTATTTT. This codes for CASSRPPSGGATDTQYF.

CDR3 in amino acids: CSVAIAGGPGSYNEQFF. For the CDR3, the DNA is TGCAGCGTTGCGATAGCGGGAGGGCCCGGGTCCTACAATGAGCAGTTCTTC. The chain is built from TRBV29-1 and TRBJ2-1; 11 nucleotides match TRBD2. Losses at the gene ends were 4 bases for V and 1 base for J; bases not matched to a gene: 9. This CDR3 has 17 residues. Germline lookup yields CDR1 SQVTM and CDR2 ANQGSEA.

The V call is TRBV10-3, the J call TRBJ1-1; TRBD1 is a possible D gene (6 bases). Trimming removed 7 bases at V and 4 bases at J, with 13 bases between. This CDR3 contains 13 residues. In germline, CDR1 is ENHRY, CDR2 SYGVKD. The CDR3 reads CAITGAWVTEAFF. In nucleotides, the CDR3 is TGTGCCATCACAGGGGCCTGGGTCACTGAAGCTTTCTTT.

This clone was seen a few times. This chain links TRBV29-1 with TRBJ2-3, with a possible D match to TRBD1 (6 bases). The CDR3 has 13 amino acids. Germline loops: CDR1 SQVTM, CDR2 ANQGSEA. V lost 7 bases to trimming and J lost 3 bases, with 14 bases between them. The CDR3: CSARGVGTDTQYF. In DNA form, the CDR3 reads TGCAGCGCCAGGGGAGTTGGGACAGATACGCAGTATTTT.

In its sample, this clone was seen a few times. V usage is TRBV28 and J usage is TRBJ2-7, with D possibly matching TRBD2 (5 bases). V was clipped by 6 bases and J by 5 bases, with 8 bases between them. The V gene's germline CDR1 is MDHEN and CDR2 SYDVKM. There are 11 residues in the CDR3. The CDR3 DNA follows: TGTGCCAGCAGCCCGAGGGACGAGCAGTACTTC. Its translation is CASSPRDEQYF.